A single sample is the source of the 17 T cell receptor beta chains below, sequenced in a study of post-analysis software for immune sequencing data (dated by TCRdb to the mid-2010s). The paper's findings and limits, for the study overall: Significantly higher frequencies in patients than in controls were found for about 5 TRBV segments, including TRBV5-6, TRBV5-1 and TRBV20-1.

The library was produced with PCR. The sequencer was an Illumina HiSeq 2500. To reduce PCR and sequencing biases, unique molecular identifiers were built into the TCR beta cDNA libraries. TCRdb handled the public reads itself, with Q25 trimming in fastp and clone calling in MiXCR, and kept productive beta chains. Every CDR3 protein is listed once, alongside the most common genes and DNA of its rows. This sample comprises over 150,000 distinct CDR3 sequences, about 32% of them detected only once. The ten most abundant clones make up roughly 1.6% of the sample. These receptors have no identified antigens. The specimen sequenced was blood. The receptors stem from a girl aged 5 to 17 with multiple sclerosis.

As for this clonotype: This may be a read error: a much more frequent sequence differs by one nucleotide. The V and J genes are TRBV6-5 and TRBJ2-5; 11 bases fit TRBD2. Per the germline V gene, CDR1 is MNHEY and CDR2 is SVGAGI. The CDR3 extends over 15 amino acids. CDR3: CAGRSPSGRSETQYF. The CDR3 DNA reads TGTGCCGGCAGATCTCCTAGCGGGAGGTCGGAGACCCAGTACTTC.

As for this clonotype: A much larger clone lies a single base off, so this may be a read error. V is TRBV4-1 and J is TRBJ2-7, with D tentatively TRBD1 (5 bases). Germline V lookup: CDR1 MGHRA, CDR2 YSYEKL. This CDR3 region has 18 residues. Trimming took 0 bases from V and 3 from J, leaving 21 bases between them. CDR3 region: CASSQEQFGWGRLYEQYF. CDR3 DNA: TGCGCCAGCAGCCAAGAGCAATTTGGGTGGGGCAGGCTCTACGAGCAGTACTTC.

This clonotype was recorded at least ten times. The chain uses TRBV29-1 and TRBJ2-5; a possible D gene is TRBD1 (6 bases). Germline lookup yields CDR1 SQVTM and CDR2 ANQGSEA. CDR3 length equals 12 residues. Trimming removed 4 bases at V and 3 bases at J, with 9 bases between. CDR3 protein: CSVVTGKETQYF. For the CDR3, the DNA is TGCAGCGTTGTAACAGGGAAAGAGACCCAGTACTTC.

In this sample, this clonotype turned up many times. The chain joins TRBV4-1 to TRBJ2-7, with D tentatively TRBD2 (5 bases). The CDR3 loop spans 16 amino acids. Deletions cut 0 bases from V and 3 bases from J, with 15 bases between. CDR1 and CDR2 (germline): MGHRA, YSYEKL. The CDR3 here is CASSQDLGLTLYEQYF. In DNA form, the CDR3 reads TGCGCCAGCAGCCAAGATTTAGGACTGACCCTCTACGAGCAGTACTTC.

The CDR3 here is CASSSTASGDSYEQYF. Here the CDR3 DNA reads TGTGCCAGCAGTTCGACAGCTAGCGGGGATTCCTACGAGCAGTACTTC. This rearrangement joins TRBV6-2 or TRBV6-3 to TRBJ2-5, with 9 bases identical to TRBD2. The DNA end is a closer match to TRBJ2-7, so the J assignment may be wrong. CDR1 MNHEY and CDR2 SVGEGT come from the germline V gene. CDR3 size: 16 residues.

About this clonotype: Being one base from a much bigger clone, this may be a read error. V and J are TRBV3-1 and TRBJ1-5; D remains unclear. Germline-derived CDR1 and CDR2 are LGHDT and YNNKEL (reference sequence). The V and J ends lost 0 bases and 1 base respectively, with 7 bases between them. The CDR3 sequence is 15 residues long. In nucleotides, the CDR3 is TGTGCCAGCAGCCAAGACGCAGTCAGCAATCAGCCCCAGCATTTT. It codes for CASSQDAVSNQPQHF.

This clonotype showed up many times. The chain couples TRBV5-1 to TRBJ1-2, with 10 bases aligning to TRBD1. Trimming cost V 3 bases and J 4 bases; bases outside gene matches: 12. Germline V CDR1 and CDR2: SGHRS, YFSETQ. This CDR3 contains 17 residues. In DNA, the CDR3 is TGCGCCAGCAGCTCCGTCCCTGGGGACAGGGGCGGCTATGGCTACACCTTC. Encoded protein: CASSSVPGDRGGYGYTF.

The chain combines TRBV11-2 with TRBJ2-7; D remains unclear. The CDR3 sequence is 15 residues long. With 5 bases removed from V and 6 bases from J, the gap between germline ends came to 20 bases. Germline CDR1 and CDR2: SGHAT and FQNNGV. CDR3: CASSLRFQEVGEQYF. DNA of the CDR3: TGTGCCAGCAGCCTTAGATTTCAGGAAGTGGGCGAGCAGTACTTC.

This chain links TRBV20-1 with TRBJ2-1, with D perhaps TRBD2 (6 bases). Germline V gives CDR1 DFQATT, CDR2 SNEGSKA (reference sequence). V shed 5 bases and J shed 3 bases, with 29 bases lying between them. This CDR3 spans 19 amino acids. The CDR3 DNA sequence: TGCAGTGCTCCCCTAAAGGGGACTTCCGTCCCCAGCTTCTACAATGAGCAGTTCTTC. Protein: CSAPLKGTSVPSFYNEQFF.

This clonotype showed up just a few times. The chain joins TRBV12-3 or TRBV12-4 to TRBJ2-3; possibly TRBD2 for D (5 bases). The CDR3 loop spans 14 amino acids. V lost 3 bases and J 4 bases, leaving 11 bases between the germline ends. CDR3: CASSFPGVADTQYF. In nucleotides, the CDR3 is TGTGCCAGCAGTTTCCCCGGGGTGGCAGATACGCAGTATTTT.

This chain links TRBV28 with TRBJ2-1, with TRBD2 matching 9 bases. The length of the CDR3 is 19 residues. In germline, CDR1 is MDHEN, CDR2 SYDVKM. V was clipped by 5 bases and J by 4 bases; unmatched bases: 18. This chain's CDR3 is CASSPLLPGGAGGYNEQFF. DNA of the CDR3: TGTGCCAGCAGTCCCCTTTTACCGGGAGGGGCGGGAGGGTACAATGAGCAGTTCTTC. Variable domain in full (rest from reference TRBV28 and TRBJ2-1): DVKVTQSSRYLVKRTGEKVFLECVQDMDHENMFWYRQDPGLGLRLIYFSYDVKMKEKGDIPEGYSVSREKKERFSLILESASTNQTSMYLCASSPLLPGGAGGYNEQFFGPGTRLTVL.

The chain joins TRBV18 to TRBJ1-3, with 7 bases aligning to TRBD1. The CDR3 has 16 residues. CDR1 and CDR2 (germline): KGHSH, LQKENI. Losses at the gene ends were 2 bases for V and 0 bases for J; bases not matched to a gene: 4. The CDR3 DNA is TGTGCCAGCTCACCAACGGGACAGCCCTCTGGAAACACCATATATTTT. It specifies CASSPTGQPSGNTIYF. Variable domain in full (rest from reference TRBV18 and TRBJ1-3): NAGVMQNPRHLVRRRGQEARLRCSPMKGHSHVYWYRQLPEEGLKFMVYLQKENIIDESGMPKERFSAEFPKEGPSILRIQQVVRGDSAAYFCASSPTGQPSGNTIYFGEGSWLTVV.

The chain couples TRBV30 to TRBJ1-1, with TRBD1 identical over 7 bases. Trimming removed 5 bases from V and 1 base from J; junction bases left unmatched: 1. Per germline, CDR1 GTSNPN and CDR2 SVGIG (reference sequence). The CDR3 is 12 residues long. The CDR3, as DNA: TGTGCCTGGGGGGACAGGAACACTGAAGCTTTCTTT. Translation gives CAWGDRNTEAFF.

The chain carries TRBV29-1 and TRBJ2-3; 11 bases agree with TRBD2. Germline values: CDR1 SQVTM, CDR2 ANQGSEA. Trimming took 3 bases from V and 3 from J; bases not matched to a gene: 5. CDR3 length equals 15 residues. The CDR3 sequence: CSVEKLAGVTDTQYF. DNA of the CDR3: TGCAGCGTTGAGAAACTAGCGGGGGTGACAGATACGCAGTATTTT.

The rearrangement links TRBV5-1 to TRBJ2-7, with 8 bases lining up with TRBD1. The CDR3 loop spans 14 amino acids. The germline V gene encodes CDR1 SGHRS and CDR2 YFSETQ. Losses at the gene ends were 0 bases for V and 5 bases for J; bases not matched to a gene: 4. The CDR3 nucleotides read TGCGCCAGCAGCTTGGGGACAGGGTTACACGAGCAGTACTTC. As protein: CASSLGTGLHEQYF.

The V call is TRBV11-2, the J call TRBJ1-1, with D tentatively TRBD1 (6 bases). Germline V CDR1 and CDR2: SGHAT, FQNNGV. The CDR3 loop spans 18 amino acids. The V end lost 5 bases, the J end lost 1 base, and 23 bases lay between the germline ends. The CDR3 DNA sequence: TGTGCCAGCAGCCCCCCGCCCCACAGGGAGAGGCAGAACACTGAAGCTTTCTTT. Protein product: CASSPPPHRERQNTEAFF.

Points on this clonotype: This may be a read error: a much more frequent sequence differs by one nucleotide. The chain has TRBV28 and TRBJ2-1; TRBD1 or TRBD2 may be the D gene (6 bases each). The CDR3 is 15 residues long. V was pared by 3 bases and J by 10 bases, with 19 bases between. Germline V gene sequence: CDR1 MDHEN, CDR2 SYDVKM. The CDR3 region is CASSFRGLSSYEQFF. CDR3 sequence (DNA): TGTGCCAGCAGTTTCCGGGGGCTAAGCTCCTACGAGCAGTTCTTC.